Listed here are 3 T cell receptor beta chains from one sample, sequenced in a study of regulatory T cells in long-lasting Graves disease. As to time point: newly diagnosed GD, antithyroid drugs for less than 3 months. PBMC-extracted RNA yielded the TCR library. iRepertoire HTBI primers and Arm-PCR of CDR3 regions built TCR beta libraries. Via MiXCR, TCRdb re-called the multiplex PCR reads, giving one row per CDR3 protein. The repertoire includes approximately 490,000 distinct CDR3 sequences, 15% to 20% of them detected once, and 12% sits in the top ten. This same sample was also taken into another study, of T cells in Graves' hyperthyroidism and ophthalmopathy.

Sequencing was performed on peripheral blood mononuclear cells (PBMCs), taken at new diagnosis, from a patient treated with antithyroid drugs. The receptor source for this set is a man aged 35 to 55 with Graves disease.

Of note for this clonotype: A single base separates this from a much larger clone, so it may be a read error. V and J are TRBV6-2 or TRBV6-3 and TRBJ2-1, with TRBD2 matching 14 bases. The CDR3 is 17 residues long. Germline lookup yields CDR1 MNHEY and CDR2 SVGEGT. CDR3 loop: CTSTPGTSGSSYNEQFF. The DNA of the CDR3 is TGTACCAGCACTCCAGGGACTAGCGGGAGCTCCTACAATGAGCAGTTCTTC.

This clonotype was seen more than once but under ten times. The chain recombines TRBV5-1 with TRBJ2-7, with D possibly matching TRBD2 (5 bases). The CDR3 spans 15 residues. Germline values: CDR1 SGHRS, CDR2 YFSETQ. The V gene lost 4 bases and the J gene lost 5 bases, with 19 bases spanning the gap. CDR3 bases: TGCGCCAGCAGCACAAATCCCGAGGGAGTCCACGAGCAGTACTTC. As protein: CASSTNPEGVHEQYF.

In this sample, this clonotype turned up many times. DNA of the CDR3: TGCGCCAGCAGCAAATCCGGGCTTGAGTCCCTCCGGACCCAGTACTTC. Its protein product is CASSKSGLESLRTQYF. The rearrangement uses TRBV5-1 and TRBJ2-5, with D unresolved. This CDR3 has 16 residues. Between the trimmed V and J ends, which lost 4 bases and 7 bases, there was a span of 23 bases. Germline CDR1 SGHRS, CDR2 YFSETQ.